These T cell receptor beta chains were read from a single sample in a study of T cell responses to AZD1222 COVID-19 vaccine. This table comes from immunoSEQ multiplex PCR, and its TCRdb copy is limited to in-frame clones, with some not included. Counted here are over 60,000 clones, about nine tenths occurring once; the ten biggest clones make up less than 25%. Source: peripheral blood, taken on day 0 of AZD1222 vaccination. Every receptor here comes from an adult in good health. Each CDR3 is given with its conserved first and last residue. The D gene is left open where the match is weak. The size entry is marked missing in some rows and otherwise reads once, few, many or a size class.

j_call clone_size d_call v_call cdr3_aa cdr3_nt
TRBJ2-7 once TRBD1 TRBV28 CASSGYRGIYEQYF TGTGCCAGCAGTGGATACAGGGGTATATACGAGCAGTACTTC
TRBJ1-2 NA NA TRBV20-1 CSARENYGYTF TGCAGTGCTAGAGAGAACTATGGCTACACCTTC
TRBJ2-5 NA NA TRBV4-3 CASSQQRFQETQYF TGCGCCAGCAGCCAACAGCGGTTCCAAGAGACCCAGTACTTC
TRBJ2-5 NA NA TRBV7-3 CASSLIMGTQETQYF TGTGCCAGCAGCTTAATAATGGGGACCCAAGAGACCCAGTACTTC
TRBJ2-3 NA NA TRBV11-2 CASSLDPSPSDTQYF TGTGCCAGCAGCTTAGATCCGAGCCCTTCAGATACGCAGTATTTT
TRBJ1-3 NA NA TRBV28 CASSPTAGNTIYF TGTGCCAGCAGTCCTACTGCGGGAAACACCATATATTTT
TRBJ1-3 NA NA TRBV7-9 CASRQTGNTIYF TGTGCCAGCAGACAAACTGGAAACACCATATATTTT
TRBJ1-1 NA NA TRBV11-2 CASSLDRLSTEAFF TGTGCCAGCAGCTTAGATCGTTTGAGCACTGAAGCTTTCTTT
TRBJ2-7 NA TRBD1 TRBV7-9 CASSHPGTVLYEQYF TGTGCCAGCAGCCACCCCGGGACAGTACTCTACGAGCAGTACTTC
TRBJ2-1 NA NA TRBV2 CASKGDHGDEQFF TGTGCCAGCAAAGGGGACCACGGGGATGAGCAGTTCTTC
TRBJ2-3 NA TRBD2 TRBV28 CASRTSGGDTQYF TGTGCCAGCAGGACTAGCGGGGGAGATACGCAGTATTTT
TRBJ1-1 NA TRBD1 TRBV30 CAWMTGGGTEAFF TGTGCCTGGATGACAGGGGGCGGCACTGAAGCTTTCTTT
TRBJ2-7 NA TRBD1 TRBV7-3 CASSLQGLSYEQYF TGTGCCAGCAGCCTACAGGGGCTATCCTACGAGCAGTACTTC
TRBJ2-3 NA TRBD2 TRBV10-1 CASSESTSADTQYF TGCGCCAGCAGTGAGTCGACTAGCGCAGATACGCAGTATTTT
TRBJ1-6 NA NA TRBV3-1/TRBV3-2 CASSQGTDSPLHF TGTGCCAGCAGCCAGGGAACTGATTCACCCCTCCACTTT
TRBJ2-3 NA TRBD2 TRBV2 CASCGGVHSTDTQYF TGTGCCAGCTGTGGGGGGGTACATAGCACAGATACGCAGTATTTT
TRBJ2-1 NA NA TRBV7-2 CASSPDRRNEQFF TGTGCCAGCAGCCCCGACCGGCGGAATGAGCAGTTCTTC
TRBJ1-6 NA NA TRBV28 CASSPAGYNSPLHF TGTGCCAGCAGCCCAGCGGGTTATAATTCACCCCTCCACTTT
TRBJ1-5 NA NA TRBV4-3 CASSQEAGQPQHF TGCGCCAGCAGCCAAGAAGCAGGCCAGCCCCAGCATTTT
TRBJ1-6 NA NA TRBV7-9 CASRPLHSPLHF TGTGCCAGCAGACCTCTCCACTCACCCCTCCACTTT
TRBJ2-7 once NA TRBV27 CASSLNRAYPYEQYF TGTGCCAGCAGTTTAAACAGGGCCTACCCCTACGAGCAGTACTTC
TRBJ2-3 once NA TRBV4-3 CASSQDAGANTDTQYF TGCGCCAGCAGCCAAGATGCGGGGGCGAACACAGATACGCAGTATTTT
TRBJ2-7 NA NA TRBV5-1 CASSLVRGYEQYF TGCGCCAGCAGCTTAGTCAGGGGTTACGAGCAGTACTTC
TRBJ1-3 NA NA TRBV7-8 CASSPRDAANTIYF TGTGCCAGCAGCCCCCGGGACGCTGCAAACACCATATATTTT
TRBJ1-1 NA NA TRBV28 CASSGVGPNTEAFF TGTGCCAGTTCTGGGGTGGGGCCGAACACTGAAGCTTTCTTT
TRBJ2-7 NA NA TRBV28 CASTTPGRSIEQYF TGTGCCAGCACAACCCCAGGGCGCTCCATCGAGCAGTACTTC
TRBJ2-1 NA TRBD2 TRBV6-4 CASSEEGGGAGNEQFF TGTGCCAGCAGTGAGGAAGGCGGGGGGGCAGGAAATGAGCAGTTCTTC